The rows below give T cell receptor beta chains drawn from one sample of a study of metastatic and nonmetastatic thyroid tumors. TCRdb re-clonotyped the PCR reads via MiXCR. The profile covers around 16,000 clones, with around 24% appearing a single time and about 13% taken by the ten largest. The sample comprised tumor tissue. The receptors here all came from a male donor with papillary thyroid cancer or a benign thyroid nodule (not recorded which). Some clones in this sample may be carry-over from other donors' samples. CDR3s include the opening cysteine and the closing phenylalanine or tryptophan. The D gene is left open where the match is weak. Not every row has a clone size; where given, it reads once, few, many or a size class.

v_call: TRBV9
cdr3_length: 13
j_call: TRBJ1-1
d_call: .
clone_size: many
cdr3_aa: CASSVVGDTEAFF
cdr3_nt: TGTGCCAGCAGCGTAGTGGGAGACACTGAAGCTTTCTTT

v_call: TRBV28
cdr3_length: 17
j_call: TRBJ1-2
d_call: TRBD1
clone_size: medium-sized
cdr3_aa: CASRSTGQGGEDYGYTF
cdr3_nt: TGTGCCAGCAGATCAACGGGACAGGGGGGCGAGGACTATGGCTACACCTTC

v_call: TRBV2
cdr3_length: 15
j_call: TRBJ2-1
d_call: TRBD2
clone_size: few
cdr3_aa: CASSYRGRGVNEQFF
cdr3_nt: TGTGCCAGCAGTTATCGGGGGAGGGGCGTCAATGAGCAGTTCTTC

v_call: TRBV28
cdr3_length: 13
j_call: TRBJ2-7
d_call: TRBD1
clone_size: medium-sized
cdr3_aa: CASSSMTGGEQYF
cdr3_nt: TGTGCCAGCAGTTCGATGACAGGGGGCGAGCAGTACTTC

v_call: TRBV28
cdr3_length: 17
j_call: TRBJ2-6
d_call: TRBD2
clone_size: .
cdr3_aa: CASARGGALSGANALTF
cdr3_nt: TGTGCCAGCGCTCGGGGGGGCGCGTTATCTGGGGCCAACGCACTGACTTTC

v_call: TRBV7-8
cdr3_length: 17
j_call: TRBJ2-5
d_call: TRBD2
clone_size: .
cdr3_aa: CASSPVCGGRTAETQYF
cdr3_nt: TGTGCCAGCAGCCCGGTGTGCGGGGGGCGTACGGCAGAGACCCAGTACTTC

v_call: TRBV12-5
cdr3_length: 12
j_call: TRBJ1-1
d_call: .
clone_size: many
cdr3_aa: CASVLQSGEAFF
cdr3_nt: TGTGCTAGTGTCCTACAGTCGGGGGAAGCTTTCTTT

v_call: TRBV28
cdr3_length: 15
j_call: TRBJ2-7
d_call: TRBD2
clone_size: medium-sized
cdr3_aa: CASRSGTSGTYEQYF
cdr3_nt: TGTGCCAGCAGAAGCGGGACTAGCGGTACCTACGAGCAGTACTTC

v_call: TRBV6-1
cdr3_length: 15
j_call: TRBJ2-7
d_call: .
clone_size: few
cdr3_aa: CASFSGDQGSYEQYF
cdr3_nt: TGTGCCAGCTTCTCTGGGGACCAAGGTTCCTACGAGCAGTACTTC

v_call: TRBV14
cdr3_length: 19
j_call: TRBJ2-7
d_call: .
clone_size: many
cdr3_aa: CASSQVWGSSRHSSYEQYF
cdr3_nt: TGTGCCAGCAGCCAAGTTTGGGGATCTAGCCGACATAGCTCCTACGAGCAGTACTTC

v_call: TRBV28
cdr3_length: 15
j_call: TRBJ2-3
d_call: .
clone_size: many
cdr3_aa: CASSLPSALTDTQYF
cdr3_nt: TGTGCCAGCAGTTTGCCCTCGGCTCTCACAGATACGCAGTATTTT

v_call: TRBV20-1
cdr3_length: 15
j_call: TRBJ2-7
d_call: .
clone_size: .
cdr3_aa: CSARNGEAVSYEQYF
cdr3_nt: TGCAGTGCTAGAAACGGGGAAGCGGTCTCCTACGAGCAGTACTTC

v_call: TRBV12-3/TRBV12-4
cdr3_length: 15
j_call: TRBJ1-1
d_call: .
clone_size: .
cdr3_aa: CASSFFHPWDTEAFF
cdr3_nt: TGTGCCAGCTCTTTTTTTCACCCTTGGGACACTGAAGCTTTCTTT

v_call: TRBV24-1
cdr3_length: 15
j_call: TRBJ1-1
d_call: .
clone_size: few
cdr3_aa: CATSDSQRSNTEAFF
cdr3_nt: TGTGCCACCAGTGACTCACAGCGCTCGAACACTGAAGCTTTCTTT

v_call: TRBV28
cdr3_length: 11
j_call: TRBJ2-7
d_call: .
clone_size: .
cdr3_aa: CASKNPYEQYF
cdr3_nt: TGTGCCAGCAAGAACCCGTACGAGCAGTACTTC

v_call: TRBV11-2
cdr3_length: 17
j_call: TRBJ1-3
d_call: .
clone_size: .
cdr3_aa: CASSYTVYQVSGNTIYF
cdr3_nt: TGTGCCAGCAGCTATACAGTATACCAAGTCTCTGGAAACACCATATATTTT

v_call: TRBV7-2
cdr3_length: 15
j_call: TRBJ2-2
d_call: .
clone_size: .
cdr3_aa: CASTMLGVGTGELFF
cdr3_nt: TGTGCCAGCACCATGTTGGGAGTGGGCACCGGGGAGCTGTTTTTT

v_call: TRBV12-3/TRBV12-4
cdr3_length: 19
j_call: TRBJ2-3
d_call: TRBD2
clone_size: .
cdr3_aa: CASSFVSWREGPHTDTQYF
cdr3_nt: TGTGCCAGCAGTTTTGTTTCGTGGCGGGAGGGCCCCCACACAGATACGCAGTATTTT

v_call: TRBV28
cdr3_length: 12
j_call: TRBJ1-2
d_call: .
clone_size: .
cdr3_aa: CASMRRAYGYTF
cdr3_nt: TGTGCCAGCATGAGGCGAGCTTATGGCTACACATTC

v_call: TRBV11-2
cdr3_length: 15
j_call: TRBJ2-3
d_call: TRBD1
clone_size: .
cdr3_aa: CASRKDRVSTDTQYF
cdr3_nt: TGTGCCAGCAGAAAGGACAGGGTTAGCACAGATACGCAGTATTTT

v_call: TRBV7-9
cdr3_length: 15
j_call: TRBJ1-6
d_call: .
clone_size: many
cdr3_aa: CASSLAEAGGSPLHF
cdr3_nt: TGTGCCAGCAGCTTAGCAGAGGCTGGTGGTTCACCCCTCCACTTT

v_call: TRBV6-4
cdr3_length: 13
j_call: TRBJ1-1
d_call: .
clone_size: .
cdr3_aa: CASSDSSMTEAFF
cdr3_nt: TGTGCCAGCAGTGACTCTAGTATGACTGAAGCTTTCTTT

v_call: TRBV6-5
cdr3_length: 18
j_call: TRBJ2-1
d_call: TRBD2
clone_size: few
cdr3_aa: CASSYSKTSSPSYNEQFF
cdr3_nt: TGTGCCAGCAGTTACTCGAAGACTAGCAGTCCCTCCTACAATGAGCAGTTCTTC

v_call: TRBV20-1
cdr3_length: 16
j_call: TRBJ2-7
d_call: TRBD2
clone_size: .
cdr3_aa: CSARDIGSGSIYEQYF
cdr3_nt: TGCAGTGCTAGAGATATTGGTAGCGGGAGTATATACGAGCAGTACTTC

v_call: TRBV28
cdr3_length: 13
j_call: TRBJ1-1
d_call: .
clone_size: few
cdr3_aa: CASIWAKNTEAFF
cdr3_nt: TGTGCCAGTATTTGGGCAAAAAACACTGAAGCTTTCTTT

v_call: TRBV7-6
cdr3_length: 16
j_call: TRBJ2-7
d_call: TRBD2
clone_size: .
cdr3_aa: CASSLERGRLIDEQYF
cdr3_nt: TGTGCCAGCAGCTTAGAACGCGGGAGGCTGATAGACGAGCAGTACTTC

v_call: TRBV19
cdr3_length: 13
j_call: TRBJ2-1
d_call: .
clone_size: few
cdr3_aa: CASSPRVVSEQFF
cdr3_nt: TGTGCCAGTAGCCCCCGGGTAGTGAGTGAGCAGTTCTTC

v_call: TRBV6-4
cdr3_length: 14
j_call: TRBJ2-1
d_call: TRBD2
clone_size: medium-sized
cdr3_aa: CAGVSGRFYNEQFF
cdr3_nt: TGTGCCGGAGTTAGCGGGAGGTTTTACAATGAGCAGTTCTTC

v_call: TRBV7-8
cdr3_length: 15
j_call: TRBJ2-7
d_call: TRBD2
clone_size: .
cdr3_aa: CASSASGTNSYEQYF
cdr3_nt: TGTGCCAGCAGTGCGTCCGGGACTAATTCCTACGAGCAGTACTTC

v_call: TRBV27
cdr3_length: 13
j_call: TRBJ2-1
d_call: .
clone_size: few
cdr3_aa: CASSLGGANEQFF
cdr3_nt: TGTGCCAGCAGTTTGGGGGGGGCCAATGAGCAGTTCTTC

v_call: TRBV4-2
cdr3_length: 14
j_call: TRBJ1-1
d_call: .
clone_size: many
cdr3_aa: CASSSGQGNTEAFF
cdr3_nt: TGTGCCAGCAGCTCTGGCCAGGGAAACACTGAAGCTTTCTTT

v_call: TRBV5-1
cdr3_length: 13
j_call: TRBJ2-7
d_call: .
clone_size: medium-sized
cdr3_aa: CAIHARTRYEQYF
cdr3_nt: TGCGCCATCCACGCTCGGACTCGCTACGAGCAGTACTTC

v_call: TRBV6-2/TRBV6-3
cdr3_length: 13
j_call: TRBJ1-5
d_call: .
clone_size: .
cdr3_aa: CASRRGLNQPQHF
cdr3_nt: TGTGCCAGCAGACGGGGTCTAAATCAGCCCCAGCATTTT

v_call: TRBV30
cdr3_length: 16
j_call: TRBJ2-3
d_call: TRBD2
clone_size: few
cdr3_aa: CACRLAGDVSTDTQYF
cdr3_nt: TGTGCCTGCCGACTAGCGGGAGACGTCTCCACAGATACGCAGTATTTT

v_call: TRBV28
cdr3_length: 12
j_call: TRBJ2-7
d_call: .
clone_size: few
cdr3_aa: CASSFAAYEQYF
cdr3_nt: TGTGCCAGCAGTTTTGCGGCCTACGAGCAGTACTTC

v_call: TRBV27
cdr3_length: 14
j_call: TRBJ1-6
d_call: .
clone_size: medium-sized
cdr3_aa: CASSSGVGNSPLHF
cdr3_nt: TGTGCCAGCAGTTCGGGGGTGGGCAATTCACCCCTCCACTTT

v_call: TRBV2
cdr3_length: 14
j_call: TRBJ2-5
d_call: TRBD2
clone_size: many
cdr3_aa: CASRASGGQETQYF
cdr3_nt: TGTGCCAGCAGGGCTAGCGGGGGGCAAGAGACCCAGTACTTC

v_call: TRBV5-1
cdr3_length: 15
j_call: TRBJ2-3
d_call: .
clone_size: many
cdr3_aa: CASSLAGQGYDTQYF
cdr3_nt: TGCGCCAGCAGCTTGGCCGGCCAGGGATACGATACGCAGTATTTT

v_call: TRBV20-1
cdr3_length: 13
j_call: TRBJ2-3
d_call: .
clone_size: .
cdr3_aa: CSATFESTDTQYF
cdr3_nt: TGCAGTGCTACCTTTGAGAGTACAGATACGCAGTATTTT

v_call: TRBV6-1
cdr3_length: 16
j_call: TRBJ2-2
d_call: .
clone_size: .
cdr3_aa: CASRLWSVMNTGELFF
cdr3_nt: TGTGCCAGCAGGCTGTGGAGCGTGATGAACACCGGGGAGCTGTTTTTT

v_call: TRBV19
cdr3_length: 13
j_call: TRBJ2-3
d_call: .
clone_size: many
cdr3_aa: CASKIQGTDTQYF
cdr3_nt: TGTGCCAGTAAGATACAGGGAACAGATACGCAGTATTTT

v_call: TRBV29-1
cdr3_length: 15
j_call: TRBJ2-2
d_call: TRBD1
clone_size: many
cdr3_aa: CSVLAGTGAAGELFF
cdr3_nt: TGCAGCGTTCTCGCCGGGACAGGGGCAGCCGGGGAGCTGTTTTTT

v_call: TRBV12-3/TRBV12-4
cdr3_length: 13
j_call: TRBJ1-2
d_call: .
clone_size: few
cdr3_aa: CASSFLSLVGYTF
cdr3_nt: TGTGCCAGCAGTTTTCTCAGCCTGGTTGGCTACACCTTC

v_call: TRBV12-3/TRBV12-4
cdr3_length: 16
j_call: TRBJ2-1
d_call: .
clone_size: few
cdr3_aa: CASSFWAGGPNDDQFF
cdr3_nt: TGTGCCAGCAGTTTTTGGGCCGGAGGGCCTAACGATGATCAGTTCTTC

v_call: TRBV15
cdr3_length: 15
j_call: TRBJ1-1
d_call: .
clone_size: many
cdr3_aa: CATSRDSQRVTEAFF
cdr3_nt: TGTGCCACCAGCAGAGATTCCCAGCGGGTCACTGAAGCTTTCTTT

v_call: TRBV5-1
cdr3_length: 14
j_call: TRBJ2-4
d_call: .
clone_size: many
cdr3_aa: CASSAGVAKNIQYF
cdr3_nt: TGCGCCAGCAGCGCAGGGGTGGCCAAAAACATTCAGTACTTC

v_call: TRBV27
cdr3_length: 14
j_call: TRBJ2-3
d_call: .
clone_size: many
cdr3_aa: CASSLSERFSTQYF
cdr3_nt: TGTGCCAGCAGTTTATCGGAAAGGTTTAGTACGCAGTATTTT

v_call: TRBV10-3
cdr3_length: 16
j_call: TRBJ2-3
d_call: .
clone_size: many
cdr3_aa: CAISDGPGVGTDTQYF
cdr3_nt: TGTGCCATCAGTGATGGTCCAGGGGTTGGCACAGATACGCAGTATTTT

v_call: TRBV12-3/TRBV12-4
cdr3_length: 13
j_call: TRBJ2-1
d_call: .
clone_size: few
cdr3_aa: CVSSPVRGREQFF
cdr3_nt: TGTGTCAGCAGCCCAGTTCGGGGCCGCGAGCAGTTCTTC

v_call: TRBV29-1
cdr3_length: 14
j_call: TRBJ2-1
d_call: .
clone_size: many
cdr3_aa: CSVQRGGQYNEQFF
cdr3_nt: TGCAGCGTTCAACGGGGGGGACAGTACAATGAGCAGTTCTTC

v_call: TRBV15
cdr3_length: 13
j_call: TRBJ2-2
d_call: .
clone_size: large
cdr3_aa: CATSLPSAGELFF
cdr3_nt: TGTGCCACCAGCCTCCCGTCCGCCGGGGAGCTGTTTTTT